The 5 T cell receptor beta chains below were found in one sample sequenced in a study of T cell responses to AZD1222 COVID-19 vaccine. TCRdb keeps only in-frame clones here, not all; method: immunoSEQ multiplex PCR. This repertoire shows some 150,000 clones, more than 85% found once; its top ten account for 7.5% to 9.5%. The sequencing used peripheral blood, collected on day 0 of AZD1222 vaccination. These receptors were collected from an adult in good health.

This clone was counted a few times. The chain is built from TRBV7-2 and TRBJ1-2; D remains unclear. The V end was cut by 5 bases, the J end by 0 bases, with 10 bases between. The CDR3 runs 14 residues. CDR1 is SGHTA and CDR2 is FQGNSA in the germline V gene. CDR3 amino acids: CASSDYLANYGYTF. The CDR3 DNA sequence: TGTGCCAGCAGCGACTACCTGGCTAACTATGGCTACACCTTC.

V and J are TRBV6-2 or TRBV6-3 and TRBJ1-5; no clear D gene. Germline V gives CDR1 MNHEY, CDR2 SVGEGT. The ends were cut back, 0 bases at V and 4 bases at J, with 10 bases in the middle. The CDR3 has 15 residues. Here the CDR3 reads CASSYSRQRNQPQHF. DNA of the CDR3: TGTGCCAGCAGTTACTCCCGGCAGAGGAATCAGCCCCAGCATTTT.

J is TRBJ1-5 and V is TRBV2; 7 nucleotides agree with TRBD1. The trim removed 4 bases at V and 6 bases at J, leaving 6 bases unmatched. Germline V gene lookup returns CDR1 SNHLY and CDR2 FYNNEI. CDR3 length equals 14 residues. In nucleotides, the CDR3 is TGTGCCAGCAGTGTATTCAGGGGGGGTCAGCCCCAGCATTTT. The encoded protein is CASSVFRGGQPQHF. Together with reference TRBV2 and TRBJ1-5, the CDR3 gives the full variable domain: EPEVTQTPSHQVTQMGQEVILRCVPISNHLYFYWYRQILGQKVEFLVSFYNNEISEKSEIFDDQFSVERPDGSNFTLKIRSTKLEDSAMYFCASSVFRGGQPQHFGDGTRLSIL.

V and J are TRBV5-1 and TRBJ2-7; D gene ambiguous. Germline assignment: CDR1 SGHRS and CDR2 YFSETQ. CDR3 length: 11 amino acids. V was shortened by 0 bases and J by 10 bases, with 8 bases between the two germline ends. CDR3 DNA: TGCGCCAGCAGCTTGGAAGGGTTACAGTACTTC. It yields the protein CASSLEGLQYF.

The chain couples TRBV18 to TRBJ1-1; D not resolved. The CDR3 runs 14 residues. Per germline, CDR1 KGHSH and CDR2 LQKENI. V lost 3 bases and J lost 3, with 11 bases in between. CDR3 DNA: TGTGCCAGCTCACCCGGAGGTACGGACACTGAAGCTTTCTTT. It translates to CASSPGGTDTEAFF. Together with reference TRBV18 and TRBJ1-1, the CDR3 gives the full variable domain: NAGVMQNPRHLVRRRGQEARLRCSPMKGHSHVYWYRQLPEEGLKFMVYLQKENIIDESGMPKERFSAEFPKEGPSILRIQQVVRGDSAAYFCASSPGGTDTEAFFGQGTRLTVV.